This T cell receptor (beta chain) derives from a study of shared T cell receptors in the human thymus. Germline V gene lookup returns CDR1 SGHTS and CDR2 YDEGEE. V lost 1 base to trimming and J lost 4 bases; unmatched junction nucleotides: 7. CDR3 size: 15 residues. This clone was found once. The protocol was immunoSEQ multiplex PCR, while the TCRdb copy is restricted to in-frame clones and leaves out a portion. The sample holds just under 550,000 clones, approximately 80% seen once. These same data were also listed under a study on human thymus T cells. That investigation notes: Corrective heart surgery yielded resections, and these provided the thymus tissue. Blood and thymic repertoires both appeared biased in V and J gene usage.

Sequenced sample: thymocytes. The receptor comes from a boy in the first two years of life with a congenital heart defect. The chain links TRBV5-8 to TRBJ2-5, with 7 bases aligning to TRBD1. CDR3 DNA sequence: TGTGCCAGCAGCTTGTACTCGGGACAGCTAGAGACCCAGTACTTC. As protein: CASSLYSGQLETQYF.